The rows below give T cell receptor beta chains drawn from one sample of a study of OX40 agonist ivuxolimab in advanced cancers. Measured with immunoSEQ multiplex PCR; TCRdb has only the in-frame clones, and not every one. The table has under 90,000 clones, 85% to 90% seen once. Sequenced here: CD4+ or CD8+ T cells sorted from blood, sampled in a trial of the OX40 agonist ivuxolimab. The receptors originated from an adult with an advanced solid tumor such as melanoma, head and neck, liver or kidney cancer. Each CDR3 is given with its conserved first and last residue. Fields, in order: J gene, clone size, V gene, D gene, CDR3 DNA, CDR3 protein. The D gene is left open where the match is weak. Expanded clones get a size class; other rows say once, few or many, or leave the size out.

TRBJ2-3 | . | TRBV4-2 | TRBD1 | TGTGCCAGCAGCCAAGATTCGGACAGGGCACGTTCAGGTACGCAGTATTTT | CASSQDSDRARSGTQYF
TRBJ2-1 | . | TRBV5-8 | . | TGTGCCAGCAGCTTAGGGGGAAGAGCCTACAATGAGCAGTTCTTC | CASSLGGRAYNEQFF
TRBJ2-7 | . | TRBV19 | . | TGTGCCAGTAGTATAGATGGACGGGGGCCTGGCGAGCAGTACTTC | CASSIDGRGPGEQYF
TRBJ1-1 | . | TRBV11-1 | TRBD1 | TGTGCCAGCAGCTCCGGACAGGGCCTTATGAACACTGAAGCTTTCTTT | CASSSGQGLMNTEAFF
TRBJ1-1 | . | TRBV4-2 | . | TGTGCCAGCAGCCAAACAGGGTCACGGGAAGCTTTCTTT | CASSQTGSREAFF
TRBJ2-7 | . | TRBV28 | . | TGTGCCAGCAAGGAGGGACAGAGGTTCTACGAGCAGTACTTC | CASKEGQRFYEQYF
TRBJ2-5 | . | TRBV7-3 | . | TGTGCCAGCAGCCTCCTAGGGGCCGGAGAGACCCAGTACTTC | CASSLLGAGETQYF
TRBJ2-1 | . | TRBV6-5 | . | TGTGCCAGCAGTTACGGTCTAGCAGCCTACAATGAGCAGTTCTTC | CASSYGLAAYNEQFF
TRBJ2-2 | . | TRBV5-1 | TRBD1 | TGCGCCAGCAGCTTGAGGGGACAGGGGAACACCGGGGAGCTGTTTTTT | CASSLRGQGNTGELFF
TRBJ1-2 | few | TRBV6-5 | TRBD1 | TGTGCCAGCAGTTATTCCGGGACAGGGTCCTTTGGCTACACCTTC | CASSYSGTGSFGYTF
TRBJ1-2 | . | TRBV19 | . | TGTGCCAGTAGTATTTCTGCTCACTACACCTTC | CASSISAHYTF
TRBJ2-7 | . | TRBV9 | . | TGTGCCAGCAGCGTAGCCCTTACAGGGAACCACGAGCAGTACTTC | CASSVALTGNHEQYF
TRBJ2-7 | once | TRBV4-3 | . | TGCGCCAGCAGCCCCTCAGGAGGGTCTTACGAGCAGTACTTC | CASSPSGGSYEQYF
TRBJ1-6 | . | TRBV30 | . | TGTGCCTGGAGTGTAAGGACATGGTATAATTCACCCCTCCACTTT | CAWSVRTWYNSPLHF
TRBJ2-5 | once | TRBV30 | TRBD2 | TGTGCCTGGAGTAAACTAGCGGGAGCGGTAGAGACCCAGTACTTC | CAWSKLAGAVETQYF
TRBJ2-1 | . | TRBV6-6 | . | TGTGCCAGCAAGTGGGACCCCACGGTGCCACGGCAGTTCTTC | CASKWDPTVPRQFF
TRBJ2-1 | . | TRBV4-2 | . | TGTGCCAGCAGCCAAGCGGCGGGGGACAGTTACAATGAGCAGTTCTTC | CASSQAAGDSYNEQFF
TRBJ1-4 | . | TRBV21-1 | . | TGTGCCAGCAGCCTCCGACAGTATAATGAAAAACTGTTTTTT | CASSLRQYNEKLFF
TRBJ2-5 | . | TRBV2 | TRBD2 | TGTGCCAACAGGGGACTAGCGGGAGGTGAGACCCAGTACTTC | CANRGLAGGETQYF
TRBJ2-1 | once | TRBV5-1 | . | TGCGCCAGCAGCTTGGATACCGTAGGGCCTTCGCAGTTCTTC | CASSLDTVGPSQFF
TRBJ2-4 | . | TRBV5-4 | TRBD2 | TGTGCCAGCAGCCCCTCGGGGGGGAGCAAAAACATTCAGTACTTC | CASSPSGGSKNIQYF
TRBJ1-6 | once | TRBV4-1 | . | TGCGCCAGCAGCCAGGAGGGTGTGTTATATAATTCACCCCTCCACTTT | CASSQEGVLYNSPLHF
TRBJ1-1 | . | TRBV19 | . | TGTGCCAGTAGTATTGATCCGAGGGGACCGGTGAACACTGAAGCTTTCTTT | CASSIDPRGPVNTEAFF
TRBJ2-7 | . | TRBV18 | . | TGTGCCAGCTCACCGGGGCAACCGTTCTCCTACGAGCAGTACTTC | CASSPGQPFSYEQYF
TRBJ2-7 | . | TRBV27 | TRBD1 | TGTGCCAGCAGTTTCCTCTTAGTTAGGACAGGGTCCTACGAGCAGTACTTC | CASSFLLVRTGSYEQYF
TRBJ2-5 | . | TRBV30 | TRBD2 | TGTGCCGGGACTAGTGGGTGGGAGACCCAGTACTTC | CAGTSGWETQYF
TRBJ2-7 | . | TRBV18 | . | TGTGCCAGCTCACCAGGTTTGGCACAGGGCTACGAGCAGTACTTC | CASSPGLAQGYEQYF
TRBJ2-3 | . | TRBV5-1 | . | TGCGCCAGCAGCTTGGCCGGAACAGGAGGAGGGGATACGCAGTATTTT | CASSLAGTGGGDTQYF
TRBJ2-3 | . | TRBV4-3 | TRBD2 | TGCGCCAGCAGCCAAGATTTCGGGGGAGGGACAGATACGCAGTATTTT | CASSQDFGGGTDTQYF
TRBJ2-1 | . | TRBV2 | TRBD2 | TGTGCCAGCAAGGCTAGCGGGACCTACAATGAGCAGTTCTTC | CASKASGTYNEQFF
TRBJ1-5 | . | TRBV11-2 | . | TGTGCCAGCAGCCCCTCGGCGGGCCTACATAGCAATCAGCCCCAGCATTTT | CASSPSAGLHSNQPQHF
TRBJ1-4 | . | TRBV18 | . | TGTGCCAGCTCACTTACAGCGCCTTATATTAATGAAAAACTGTTTTTT | CASSLTAPYINEKLFF
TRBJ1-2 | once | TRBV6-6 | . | TGTGCCAGCAGCCCTAGGGACTATGGCTACACCTTC | CASSPRDYGYTF
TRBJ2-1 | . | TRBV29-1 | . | TGCAGCGTTGATTCAGGGGACTATGAGCAGTTCTTC | CSVDSGDYEQFF
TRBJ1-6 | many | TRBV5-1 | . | TGCGCCAGCAGCTTGGCCGAAGGGAACTCACCCCTCCACTTT | CASSLAEGNSPLHF
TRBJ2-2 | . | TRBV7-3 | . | TGTGCCAGCAGCTTATTTAGCGCCCCGGCCGGGGAGCTGTTTTTT | CASSLFSAPAGELFF
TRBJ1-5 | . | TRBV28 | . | TGTGCCAGCAGTCCCGGAGCCTACAATCAGCCCCAGCATTTT | CASSPGAYNQPQHF
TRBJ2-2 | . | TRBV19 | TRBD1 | TGTGCCAGTAGTATCGATACCGGGACAGCTGGCGGGGAGCTGTTTTTT | CASSIDTGTAGGELFF
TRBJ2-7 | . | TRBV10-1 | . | TGCGCCAGGAGAAAGCGGGGGACAGGAGTTTACGAGCAGTACTTC | CARRKRGTGVYEQYF
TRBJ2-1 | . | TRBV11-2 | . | TGTGCCAGCAGCAAGAGGCTTGGGGGGGCGAATGAGCAGTTCTTC | CASSKRLGGANEQFF
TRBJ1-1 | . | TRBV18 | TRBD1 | TGTGCCAGCTCACCACAGGGGACAGCTAGCACTGAAGCTTTCTTT | CASSPQGTASTEAFF
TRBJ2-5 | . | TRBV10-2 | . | TGCGCCAGCGCCCCTATGGGGTCCCCCCAAGAGACCCAGTACTTC | CASAPMGSPQETQYF
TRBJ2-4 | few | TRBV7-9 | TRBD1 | TGTGCCAGCAGCTTATCCGCACAGGGGCTAGGGTACTTC | CASSLSAQGLGYF
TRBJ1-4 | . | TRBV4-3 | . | TGCGCCAGCAGCCAAGACAGAGGCAGGGATGAAAAACTGTTTTTT | CASSQDRGRDEKLFF
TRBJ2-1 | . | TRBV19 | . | TGTGCCAGTAGTATTTTTGGGGACCATGAGCAGTTCTTC | CASSIFGDHEQFF
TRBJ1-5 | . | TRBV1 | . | TGCACCAGGGAGGGGAAATGGAGCAATCAGCCCCAGCATTTT | CTREGKWSNQPQHF
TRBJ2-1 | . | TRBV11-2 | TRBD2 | TGTGCCAGCAGCTTCAATGGACTAGCGGGTGAAGCCTACAATGAGCAGTTCTTC | CASSFNGLAGEAYNEQFF
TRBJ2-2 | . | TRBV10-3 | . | TGTGCCATCAGTCACAGGGTTTCGGACACCGGGGAGCTGTTTTTT | CAISHRVSDTGELFF
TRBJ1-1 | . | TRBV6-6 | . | TGTGCCAGCAGCCCCCCCGGAGGGGGGGCGGAAGCTTTCTTT | CASSPPGGGAEAFF
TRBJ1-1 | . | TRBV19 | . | TGTGCCAGTAGTATAAATGGGGGTGGGAGCACTGAAGCTTTCTTT | CASSINGGGSTEAFF